This T cell receptor (beta chain) derives from a study of blood T cell repertoires in COVID-19. About the study: Acute and convalescent COVID-19 samples came from the United States, Italy and Spain. PBMCs, B-cell-depleted T cells, or T cells were the source of the cDNA or gDNA that made up the material.

Per the original methods: Nucleated cell counts were estimated from reference gene primer amplification. TCRdb keeps only in-frame clones here, not all; method: immunoSEQ multiplex PCR. The D gene and trimming were derived from the DNA, and the V and J assignments and clone size from that table. The table has over 150,000 clones, around 84% seen once. Germline loops: CDR1 SGHRS, CDR2 YFSETQ. The CDR3 spans 13 residues. With 9 bases clipped from V and 2 bases from J, the junction kept 6 bases outside the gene matches. Sequencing input: peripheral blood. J is TRBJ1-1 and V is TRBV5-1; 8 bases agree with TRBD1. This receptor was identified in a woman aged 60 to 75 with COVID-19, enrolled during active disease. The CDR3 reads CATGQGSNTEAFF. The CDR3 nucleotides are TGCGCCACTGGACAGGGATCCAACACTGAAGCTTTCTTT.